The present entry profiles one T cell receptor (beta chain) with its context. This clone was seen a single time. No cognate antigen has been identified for it. The input lacks base qualities; no much larger clone sits a single base away. Based on the germline V gene, the CDR1 and CDR2 sequences are KGHSH and LQKENI. Counted from cysteine to phenylalanine, this CDR3 has 14 amino acids. Kept here is only the CDR3 DNA, which spans 42 bases and is read in frame from base 1. The trim is 2 bases for V and 2 bases for J, with a gap of 9 bases between the germline ends. Using bias-controlled multiplex PCR with the immunoSEQ v3 hsTCRB kit, the TCR beta CDR3 regions were amplified from genomic DNA. TCR libraries were sequenced on an Illumina NextSeq 500 to 1.5 million to 2 million read pairs for survey level or roughly 4.5-6 million for deep level. The original methods were these. V, D and J genes were assigned, non-productive sequences were removed, and clonality was reported by immunoSEQ Analyzer software. Repertoires were compared using productive Simpson clonality and Morisita overlap index of productive TRB rearrangements between infused TIL and blood. Absolute clonotype counts in blood were estimated by multiplying the lymphocyte count by the CD3+ fraction and by the productive frequency of the clone. What TCRdb holds here is the immuneACCESS table cut down to in-frame rearrangements. Part of the clones is not present; checked against another copy, under half of the missing clones reflect an unresolved V gene, and the others are unexplained. V and J calls and clone size are those listed in that table; D and trimming were worked out from the DNA. The sample profile shows tens of thousands of clones; roughly 69% of them were found once. The ten most abundant clones make up 2.5% to 3% of the sample.

This sample's time point label indicates: pre-treatment sample, taken before nivolumab and TIL therapy. Between October 2017 and early 2020, a dual-center phase I trial enrolled adults who had stage 4 NSCLC. The samples were drawn from an open-label, single-arm phase I trial testing tumor-infiltrating lymphocyte therapy combined with nivolumab in advanced non-small cell lung cancer. Blood mononuclear cells from EDTA tubes were separated on a Ficoll gradient and snap-frozen as pellets, and DNA was extracted from the cells using a Qiagen mini-prep kit. The data belong to a study of TIL therapy for anti-PD-1-resistant metastatic lung cancer (TCRdb year 2021). Background for the entire study: Tumors were harvested before any PD-1/PD-L1 blockade; patients then received nivolumab, and those progressing received lymphodepletion, expanded TIL infusion and IL-2. Among the enrolled patients, the median age was approximately 54 years (range roughly 38-75), and the median tumor PD-L1 proportion score was roughly 6.4%. Clonotypes were tracked across tumor, expanded TIL product and serial blood samples by T cell receptor beta sequencing of tumor and peripheral blood. The cohort was predominantly lung adenocarcinoma, with several EGFR-mutant and two ALK-rearranged tumors, and half of patients were current or former smokers. A median non-synonymous tumor mutation burden of around 1.4 mutations per megabase was determined across the cohort by whole-exome sequencing.

General study outcomes and caveats: Clonotypes from the infused TIL partially replaced the baseline peripheral repertoire and then declined over months, and persistence showed no apparent association with response. The cohort was highly selected, with more treatment-naive, never-smoker and oncogene-addicted patients than typical, limiting generalizability. The study protocol defined all tumor marker inferences as exploratory.

This receptor was obtained from a woman aged 25 to 80 with non-small cell lung cancer. The sequence is built from TRBV18 and TRBJ2-5; TRBD2 could be the D gene, as 5 bases match. The sequenced sample was blood, obtained at baseline. The DNA sequence follows: TGTGCCAGCTCACCAACTAGAACACAAGAGACCCAGTACTTC. Translated, it gives CASSPTRTQETQYF.